The T cell receptor (beta chain) under discussion was sequenced for a study of blood T cell repertoires in COVID-19. This CDR3 region has 14 residues. Germline CDR1 is SQVTM and CDR2 is ANQGSEA. V shed 3 bases and J 4 bases; nucleotides not matched to a gene: 5. Original analysis: Scientists estimated how many nucleated cells there were by amplifying reference gene primers. Assay used: immunoSEQ multiplex PCR; TCRdb lists only in-frame clones, some missing. Clonal size and the V and J genes are those of that table, whereas D and trimming came from the DNA. This sample has approximately 220,000 clones; around nine tenths occur once, and the top ten carry about 4%.

The rearrangement uses TRBV29-1 and TRBJ1-1; 10 bases align to TRBD1. Sequencing was performed on PBMCs or T cells enriched from blood (not recorded which). The origin of this receptor is a woman aged 25 to 39 who had been exposed to COVID-19. CDR3 amino acids: CSVDPRDRGTEAFF. As DNA, the CDR3 is TGCAGCGTTGACCCTCGGGACAGGGGCACTGAAGCTTTCTTT.